This T cell receptor beta chain comes out of a study of blood T cells in healthy people across ages. V gave up 1 base and J gave up 1 base, with 6 bases separating them. Germline CDR1 is LGHNT and CDR2 is FRNRAP. This CDR3 region has 14 residues. Combining a sample-barcoded 5' primer with a J-beta primer mix, a second PCR ran for about 7 to 12 cycles. TCRdb re-analysed the 5' RACE reads in MiXCR, keeping a single row per CDR3 protein. The table shows some 1,500,000 distinct CDR3 sequences, with roughly 43% occurring only once. Source material: blood. The chain uses TRBV12-5 and TRBJ2-3; D unresolved. This receptor was identified in a young woman in good health. The CDR3 loop reads CASGLGQGTDTQYF. The CDR3 bases are TGTGCTAGTGGTTTGGGGCAGGGCACAGATACGCAGTATTTT.